This passage covers 15 T cell receptor beta chains from one sample sequenced in a study of T-cell memory formation after mild COVID-19. TCRdb re-called the 5' RACE reads through MiXCR, storing one row per CDR3 protein. Among a few hundred thousand distinct CDR3 sequences listed, 14% were seen once. The sequencing sample was made of PBMCs or a T cell subset sorted from them (not recorded which). Source of these receptors: a man aged 18 to 30 who had mild COVID-19 (a few samples of this study predate the infection). Cell type and time point are not known.

The chain couples TRBV2 to TRBJ1-1; D gene uncertain. V lost 4 bases and J 2 bases, leaving 8 bases between the germline ends. Per the germline V gene, CDR1 is SNHLY and CDR2 is FYNNEI. The CDR3 contains 13 residues. The DNA for the CDR3 is TGTGCCAGCAGTGCCGACCATAACACTGAAGCTTTCTTT. Protein product: CASSADHNTEAFF.

This clonotype was detected only a few times. The rearrangement links TRBV4-1 to TRBJ1-1; D gene uncertain. With 0 bases removed from V and 1 base from J, the gap between germline ends came to 6 bases. This CDR3 contains 14 residues. Germline lookup yields CDR1 MGHRA and CDR2 YSYEKL. For the CDR3, the DNA is TGCGCCAGCAGCCAAGATCCGGCGAACACTGAAGCTTTCTTT. The encoded protein is CASSQDPANTEAFF.

This clonotype was seen only a few times. V gene TRBV5-1 combines with J gene TRBJ2-3, with no clear D. Per germline, CDR1 SGHRS and CDR2 YFSETQ. Trimming cost V 1 base and J 6 bases, with 9 bases left between them. The CDR3 sequence is 13 residues long. The CDR3 protein is CASSLPVGDTQYF. The DNA for the CDR3 is TGCGCCAGCAGCTTGCCCGTTGGGGATACGCAGTATTTT.

This clonotype was observed a few times. This rearrangement joins TRBV5-1 to TRBJ1-5; D is perhaps TRBD1 (5 bases). The ends were cut back, 0 bases at V and 6 bases at J, with 10 bases in the middle. The CDR3 loop spans 14 amino acids. Germline CDR1 is SGHRS and CDR2 is YFSETQ. CDR3 coding DNA: TGCGCCAGCAGCTTGGAAGCAGGGCTTCAGCCCCAGCATTTT. It yields the protein CASSLEAGLQPQHF.

This chain joins TRBV5-1 and TRBJ1-6, with D hard to call. The CDR3 runs 12 residues. CDR1 and CDR2 (germline): SGHRS, YFSETQ. V lost 5 bases to trimming and J lost 11 bases, with 11 bases between them. CDR3 DNA: TGCGCCAGCAGGGGAGAAGTCCCACCCCTCCACTTT. Its protein product is CASRGEVPPLHF.

V and J are TRBV12-3 or TRBV12-4 and TRBJ2-2, with D tentatively TRBD1 (5 bases). The CDR3 runs to 14 residues. Between the trimmed V and J ends, which lost 6 bases and 6 bases, there was a span of 14 bases. The CDR3 DNA reads as TGTGCCAGCAGCAAACAGGTCTCGTCCGGGGAGCTGTTTTTT. Protein product: CASSKQVSSGELFF.

Written as DNA, the CDR3 is TGTGCCAGCAGTTTACGCGTGTCAGGAACTTATAGCAATCAGCCCCAGCATTTT. Amino acids: CASSLRVSGTYSNQPQHF. The V call is TRBV6-2 or TRBV6-3, the J call TRBJ1-5; D not certain. V was clipped by 4 bases and J by 0 bases, with 19 bases between them. CDR1 is MNHEY, CDR2 SVGEGT, per germline. This CDR3 is built from 18 residues.

The chain uses TRBV5-1 and TRBJ2-6; D possibly corresponds to TRBD1 (6 bases). The germline CDR1 and CDR2 sequences are SGHRS and YFSETQ. Trimming removed 2 bases from V and 2 bases from J, with 17 bases in between. The CDR3 has 18 residues. The CDR3 loop reads CASSLLRDTGTGANVLTF. The CDR3 nucleotides are TGCGCCAGCAGCTTACTCCGGGACACGGGGACTGGGGCCAACGTCCTGACTTTC. Filled out from reference TRBV5-1 and TRBJ2-6, the complete variable domain reads KAGVTQTPRYLIKTRGQQVTLSCSPISGHRSVSWYQQTPGQGLQFLFEYFSETQRNKGNFPGRFSGRQFSNSRSEMNVSTLELGDSALYLCASSLLRDTGTGANVLTFGAGSRLTVL.

The chain recombines TRBV11-2 with TRBJ2-5; 7 nucleotides align to TRBD1. Germline assignment: CDR1 SGHAT and CDR2 FQNNGV. The CDR3 covers 18 residues. V gave up 5 bases and J gave up 4 bases; unmatched junction bases: 19. The CDR3 region has the DNA TGTGCCAGCAGCCACTCGATTAAGACAGGGAAAACACGAGAGACCCAGTACTTC. Translating it yields CASSHSIKTGKTRETQYF.

This clonotype was seen many times. The rearrangement joins TRBV7-9 to TRBJ2-2, with no clear D. With 1 base removed from V and 6 bases from J, the gap between germline ends came to 3 bases. The CDR3 extends over 12 amino acids. Looked up from germline, CDR1 is SEHNR and CDR2 is FQNEAQ (reference sequence). As DNA, the CDR3 is TGTGCCAGCAGCTTAGGAGCCGGGGAGCTGTTTTTT. Its translation is CASSLGAGELFF.

The genes are TRBV2 and TRBJ2-1; D uncertain. Trimming removed 7 bases from V and 8 bases from J, with 9 bases in between. This CDR3 has 11 residues. CDR1 and CDR2 from the germline V gene are SNHLY and FYNNEI. Written as DNA, the CDR3 is TGTGCCAGCATAGTCTATGATGAGCAGTTCTTC. This gives the protein CASIVYDEQFF.

This clonotype turned up a few times. This chain joins TRBV11-1 and TRBJ2-3; D call uncertain. Trimming took off 3 bases at V and 6 bases at J, with 13 bases between the two ends. The germline V gene encodes CDR1 SGHAT and CDR2 FQDESV (reference sequence). The CDR3 covers 14 residues. Written as DNA, the CDR3 is TGTGCCAGCAGCTTCACGATAGCCTCCGATACGCAGTATTTT. It codes for CASSFTIASDTQYF. Full variable domain (remainder filled in from reference TRBV11-1 and TRBJ2-3): EAEVAQSPRYKITEKSQAVAFWCDPISGHATLYWYRQILGQGPELLVQFQDESVVDDSQLPKDRFSAERLKGVDSTLKIQPAELGDSAMYLCASSFTIASDTQYFGPGTRLTVL.

The genes are TRBV29-1 and TRBJ1-1, with unresolved D. Trimming stripped 6 bases from V and 1 base from J, with 9 bases between. Germline V gene sequence: CDR1 SQVTM, CDR2 ANQGSEA. The CDR3 spans 12 residues. The CDR3 coding sequence is TGCAGCGTCTGGCGGGGGAACACTGAAGCTTTCTTT. Translation gives CSVWRGNTEAFF.

This clonotype was detected only a few times. This sequence joins TRBV7-3 and TRBJ2-3; 8 bases agree with TRBD1. With V trimmed by 5 bases and J by 4 bases, 5 bases remained unmatched. The CDR3 is 14 residues long. Germline lookup yields CDR1 SGHTA and CDR2 FQGTGA. The CDR3 loop is CASSPDRVADTQYF. CDR3 sequence (DNA): TGTGCCAGCAGCCCGGACAGGGTGGCAGATACGCAGTATTTT. The full variable domain, completed using reference TRBV7-3 and TRBJ2-3, is GAGVSQTPSNKVTEKGKYVELRCDPISGHTALYWYRQSLGQGPEFLIYFQGTGAADDSGLPNDRFFAVRPEGSVSTLKIQRTERGDSAVYLCASSPDRVADTQYFGPGTRLTVL.

This clonotype has a handful of counts. The chain combines TRBV6-5 with TRBJ1-5; tentative D call: TRBD1 (6 bases). Looked up from germline, CDR1 is MNHEY and CDR2 is SVGAGI. V was pared by 0 bases and J by 5 bases, with 11 bases between. The CDR3 contains 15 residues. CDR3 residues: CASSYSSGGDQPQHF. The CDR3 DNA reads as TGTGCCAGCAGTTACTCATCCGGGGGCGATCAGCCCCAGCATTTT.